One and the same sample provided the 20 T cell receptor beta chains below, sequenced in a study of technical replicates of blood from four donors. Here immunoSEQ multiplex PCR was the method, and the copy in TCRdb shows in-frame clones only, minus some. The sample comprises about 62,000 clones, roughly 89% of which are singletons, and around 5.1% rests with the top ten. The sample was PBMCs. The receptors originated from a human donor in good health. Some clones in this sample may be carry-over from other donors' samples.

CDR3 region: CASSDAGASGNTIYF. The DNA of the CDR3 is TGTGCCAGCAGTGATGCAGGGGCTTCTGGAAACACCATATATTTT. V is TRBV25-1 and J is TRBJ1-3, with D tentatively TRBD1 (6 bases). Germline CDR1 reads MGHDK; CDR2 reads SYGVNS. There are 15 residues in the CDR3. Deletions cut 3 bases from V and 1 base from J, with 10 bases between.

V usage is TRBV30 and J usage is TRBJ1-1; D call uncertain. The CDR3 has 14 residues. V lost 5 bases to trimming and J lost 3 bases, with 16 bases between them. Germline CDR1 reads GTSNPN; CDR2 reads SVGIG (reference sequence). CDR3 loop: CAWAWMSGYTEAFF. Written as DNA, the CDR3 is TGTGCCTGGGCCTGGATGAGCGGGTACACTGAAGCTTTCTTT.

V is TRBV7-9 and J is TRBJ2-2; D remains unclear. Trimming took 4 bases from V and 8 from J, leaving 11 bases between them. The CDR3 runs 13 residues. The V gene's germline CDR1 is SEHNR and CDR2 FQNEAQ (reference sequence). The CDR3 here is CASSSVFAGELFF. The CDR3 DNA reads as TGTGCCAGCAGCTCTGTGTTCGCGGGGGAGCTGTTTTTT.

The chain couples TRBV12-1 to TRBJ1-1; TRBD1, the D gene given by the table, was not confirmed from the DNA. TRBV12-1 is deemed a pseudogene. The CDR3 runs 12 residues. The CDR3 coding sequence is TGTGCCACCGCCCGAGGGGGCACTGAAGCTTTCTTT. This codes for CATARGGTEAFF.

The CDR3 region is CASSLTSGSFNEQFF. CDR3 DNA sequence: TGTGCCAGCAGCCTGACTAGCGGGAGCTTCAATGAGCAGTTCTTC. The chain uses TRBV5-4 and TRBJ2-1; 12 bases are shared with TRBD2. V gave up 4 bases and J gave up 6 bases; unmatched junction bases: 5. The CDR3 sequence is 15 residues long. Germline assignment: CDR1 SGHNT and CDR2 YYREEE (reference sequence).

CDR3 DNA sequence: TGTGCCAGCTCACCGGATAGGTCGCCGGAGGGGGAGCAGTACTTC. Residues: CASSPDRSPEGEQYF. This rearrangement joins TRBV18 to TRBJ2-7; D is perhaps TRBD2 (6 bases). There are 15 residues in the CDR3. Germline lookup yields CDR1 KGHSH and CDR2 LQKENI. Trimming removed 3 bases at V and 7 bases at J, with 19 bases between.

V usage is TRBV7-2 and J usage is TRBJ1-5; 9 positions match TRBD1. Germline assignment: CDR1 SGHTA and CDR2 FQGNSA. This CDR3 comprises 13 residues. The trim removed 5 bases at V and 8 bases at J, leaving 4 bases unmatched. The CDR3 DNA sequence: TGTGCCAGCAGCCGGGGACAGGGCGAGCCCCAGCATTTT. It specifies CASSRGQGEPQHF.

The CDR3 DNA reads TGTGCCAGCAGCTTGAGGGACACCGGGTGGGGTGAGCAGTTCTTC. Encoded protein: CASSLRDTGWGEQFF. J is TRBJ2-1 and V is TRBV14; D is perhaps TRBD1 (6 bases). The V end was cut by 5 bases, the J end by 9 bases, with 20 bases between. The CDR3 runs to 15 residues. Per the germline V gene, CDR1 is SGHDN and CDR2 is FVKESK.

Remarks on this clone: The same CDR3 arises from other DNA sequences in this sample as well. The V and J genes are TRBV5-6 and TRBJ2-3; maybe TRBD2 (6 bases). CDR1 is SGHDT and CDR2 is YYEEEE in the germline V gene. Trimming pared 4 bases from V and 1 base from J, leaving 7 bases between. The CDR3 runs to 13 residues. The CDR3 sequence: CASSPGGTDTQYF. CDR3 coding DNA: TGTGCCAGCAGCCCGGGGGGCACAGATACGCAGTATTTT.

The chain recombines TRBV5-1 with TRBJ1-1; no reliable D call. V dropped 2 bases and J dropped 11 bases, with 16 bases sitting between them. Germline V lookup: CDR1 SGHRS, CDR2 YFSETQ. The CDR3 has 13 residues. The DNA of the CDR3 is TGCGCCAGCAGCTTAACACCCTATTCGGGGGCTTTCTTT. Translating gives CASSLTPYSGAFF.

The chain combines TRBV5-4 with TRBJ1-2; perhaps TRBD1 as D (6 bases). V lost 6 bases and J lost 6, with 21 bases in between. CDR1 and CDR2 from the germline V gene are SGHNT and YYREEE (reference sequence). This CDR3 is 15 amino acids long. The CDR3 DNA sequence: TGTGCCAGCACCGTAGACAGGAAGGGCCTCCATGGCTACACCTTC. Its translation: CASTVDRKGLHGYTF.

The chain is built from TRBV7-3 and TRBJ2-1, with 8 bases identical to TRBD2. The V gene's germline CDR1 is SGHTA and CDR2 FQGTGA. The CDR3 is made up of 15 amino acids. The ends lost 2 bases at V and 8 bases at J; junction bases unmatched: 8. The CDR3 sequence: CASSLGGRSVDEQFF. CDR3 DNA: TGTGCCAGCAGCTTAGGCGGGAGGTCTGTTGATGAGCAGTTCTTC.

This chain connects TRBV6-4 to TRBJ1-1; D is perhaps TRBD1 (6 bases). CDR1 is MRHNA and CDR2 is SNTAGT in the germline V gene. There are 15 residues in the CDR3. Deletions cut 4 bases from V and 2 bases from J, with 14 bases between. CDR3 loop: CASSASGGANTEAFF. The CDR3 nucleotides read TGTGCCAGCAGTGCCTCTGGGGGGGCCAACACTGAAGCTTTCTTT.

V gene TRBV9 combines with J gene TRBJ1-3; 7 nucleotides agree with TRBD1. The CDR3 is made up of 14 amino acids. CDR1 is SGDLS, CDR2 YYNGEE, per germline. Losses at the gene ends were 3 bases for V and 3 bases for J; bases not matched to a gene: 3. This chain's CDR3 is CASSATGFGNTIYF. The CDR3 DNA reads as TGTGCCAGCAGCGCGACAGGGTTTGGAAACACCATATATTTT.

Concerning this clone itself: One end of the junction is discordant with germline, which a read error may explain. The chain combines TRBV5-1 with TRBJ2-2; 9 bases are shared with TRBD1. The germline gives CDR1 SGHRS, CDR2 YFSETQ. This CDR3 is built from 15 residues. The CDR3 spells CASRLDRGLSGELFF. CDR3 DNA: TGCGCCAGCAGATTGGACAGGGGATTGTCCGGGGAGCTGTTTTTT. The variable domain in full, completed from reference TRBV5-1 and TRBJ2-2, reads KAGVTQTPRYLIKTRGQQVTLSCSPISGHRSVSWYQQTPGQGLQFLFEYFSETQRNKGNFPGRFSGRQFSNSRSEMNVSTLELGDSALYLCASRLDRGLSGELFFGEGSRLTVL.

This sequence joins TRBV6-1 and TRBJ2-3; 7 bases fit TRBD2. This CDR3 is 14 amino acids long. CDR1 and CDR2 (germline): MNHNS, SASEGT. V dropped 10 bases and J dropped 0; count of bases not matched to a gene: 7. Here the CDR3 DNA reads TGTGCCATCAGGTGGGGAGGGAGCACAGATACGCAGTATTTT. Its protein product is CAIRWGGSTDTQYF.

The rearrangement links TRBV7-2 to TRBJ1-1; 8 bases are a match to TRBD1. Germline values: CDR1 SGHTA, CDR2 FQGNSA. Trimming cost V 5 bases and J 4 bases; bases outside gene matches: 6. The CDR3 totals 14 residues. The CDR3 protein is CASSVRQGTTEAFF. The DNA for the CDR3 is TGTGCCAGCAGCGTAAGACAGGGGACCACTGAAGCTTTCTTT.

The rearrangement links TRBV4-3 to TRBJ2-4; TRBD2 matches at 14 bases. This CDR3 spans 17 amino acids. CDR1 is LGHNA and CDR2 is YSLEER in the germline V gene. J gave up 3 bases and V 7 bases, and 8 bases lay outside the gene matches. Written as DNA, the CDR3 is TGCGCCAGCACCCGGGGACTAGCGGGAGTATACAAAAACATTCAGTACTTC. This gives the protein CASTRGLAGVYKNIQYF.

This chain links TRBV7-2 with TRBJ2-7, with no clear D. V was cut by 3 bases and J by 2 bases, with 11 bases left in between. Per the germline V gene, CDR1 is SGHTA and CDR2 is FQGNSA. The length of the CDR3 is 14 residues. The CDR3 spells CASSFTNSAYEQYF. CDR3 nucleotide sequence: TGTGCCAGCAGCTTTACGAACTCGGCCTACGAGCAGTACTTC.

The genes are TRBV5-1 and TRBJ1-2; D gene ambiguous. Germline V gives CDR1 SGHRS, CDR2 YFSETQ. V was clipped by 1 base and J by 0 bases, with 4 bases between them. The CDR3 spans 13 residues. The CDR3 DNA reads as TGCGCCAGCAGCTTGACACCTAACTATGGCTACACCTTC. Translating gives CASSLTPNYGYTF.